This record concerns one T cell receptor (beta chain) sequence. The CDR3 spans 15 residues. The record originates from a study of human T cells and chemical hapten exposure. The time point here: pre-sensitization, week 0. The sample's treatment: therapeutic diphenylcyclopropenone sensitization with weekly scalp DPC. TCRdb analysed the RACE reads with MiXCR anew, one entry per CDR3 protein. The sample holds about 110,000 distinct CDR3 sequences, roughly 12% seen once. This sample comprised whole blood, obtained in connection with sensitization to the hapten diphenylcyclopropenone (DPC). This chain uses TRBV21-1 with TRBJ2-7. TRBV21-1 is shown as a pseudogene. This clonotype was obtained from a woman between 45 and 65 years old with alopecia areata. Some clones in this sample may be carry-over from other donors' samples. As DNA, the CDR3 is TGTGCCAGCAGCAAAGCGCGTGGCTACTACTACGAGCAGTACTTC. Its protein is CASSKARGYYYEQYF.